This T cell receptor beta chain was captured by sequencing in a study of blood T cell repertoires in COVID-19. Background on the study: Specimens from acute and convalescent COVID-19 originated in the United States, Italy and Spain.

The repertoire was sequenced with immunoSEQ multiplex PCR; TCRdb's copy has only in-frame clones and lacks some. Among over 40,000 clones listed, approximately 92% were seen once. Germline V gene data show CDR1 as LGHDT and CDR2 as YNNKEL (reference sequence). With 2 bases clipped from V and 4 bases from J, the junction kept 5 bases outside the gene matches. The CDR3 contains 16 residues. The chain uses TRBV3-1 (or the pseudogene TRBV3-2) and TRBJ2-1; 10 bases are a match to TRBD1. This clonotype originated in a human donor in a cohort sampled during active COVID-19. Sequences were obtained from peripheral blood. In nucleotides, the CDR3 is TGTGCCAGCAGCCAAAGGGGACAGGGGTTATACAATGAGCAGTTCTTC. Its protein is CASSQRGQGLYNEQFF.